This entry lists 7 T cell receptor beta chains sequenced from one sample in a study of early T cells in non-severe SARS-CoV-2 infection. From the 5' RACE reads, TCRdb called clonotypes with MiXCR, one entry per CDR3 protein. The table lists 20,000 to 25,000 distinct CDR3 sequences, around 5.2% of them singletons. Sample: whole blood. These receptors were collected from an adult who was a healthcare worker with PCR-confirmed SARS-CoV-2 infection or an uninfected control (not recorded which).

The chain carries TRBV25-1 and TRBJ2-1; D is unclear. The CDR3 spans 15 residues. Trimming stripped 1 base from V and 5 bases from J, with 12 bases between. The germline gives CDR1 MGHDK, CDR2 SYGVNS. This chain's CDR3 is CASSELLTRDNEQFF. CDR3 sequence (DNA): TGTGCCAGCAGTGAATTGCTAACAAGGGACAATGAGCAGTTCTTC.

In its sample, this clonotype was seen many times. The chain couples TRBV30 to TRBJ2-4; D ambiguous. CDR1 GTSNPN and CDR2 SVGIG come from the germline V gene (reference sequence). The CDR3 length is 15 residues. Trimming left V 0 bases short and J 3 bases short, with 12 bases between. CDR3 nucleotide sequence: TGTGCCTGGAGTGTACTTCGAGGAGTCAAAAACATTCAGTACTTC. Its protein product is CAWSVLRGVKNIQYF.

This clonotype was picked up many times. The chain recombines TRBV20-1 with TRBJ2-1; 10 positions agree with TRBD2. V shed 2 bases and J 15 bases; nucleotides not matched to a gene: 10. Germline V gene data show CDR1 as DFQATT and CDR2 as SNEGSKA (reference sequence). The CDR3 extends over 13 amino acids. CDR3 DNA sequence: TGCAGTGCTAGACTAGCGGGAGTGGTTGAGTGGTTCTTC. It encodes CSARLAGVVEWFF.

This clonotype was counted at least ten times. The rearrangement uses TRBV2 and TRBJ2-3, with 7 bases fitting TRBD2. From germline, CDR1 is SNHLY and CDR2 FYNNEI. CDR3 length: 15 amino acids. Germline trimming cut 1 base from V and 2 bases from J; bases unmatched to any gene: 3. The CDR3 here is CASSEGGRITDTQYF. Here the CDR3 DNA reads TGTGCCAGCAGTGAAGGCGGGAGAATCACAGATACGCAGTATTTT.

The rearrangement uses TRBV5-4 and TRBJ1-1; 7 bases line up with TRBD1. The germline V gene encodes CDR1 SGHNT and CDR2 YYREEE (reference sequence). Trimming at V came to 4 bases and at J to 5 bases, leaving 5 bases not matched to a gene. This CDR3 comprises 13 residues. CDR3 sequence (DNA): TGTGCCAGCAGCGAGACAGGGATAACTGAAGCTTTCTTT. It encodes CASSETGITEAFF.

Ten or more counts support this clonotype. The CDR3 sequence is CSVGPDRTDTQYF. In nucleotides, the CDR3 is TGCAGCGTCGGTCCAGACCGCACAGATACGCAGTATTTT. The rearrangement uses TRBV29-1 and TRBJ2-3; D ambiguous. Looked up from germline, CDR1 is SQVTM and CDR2 is ANQGSEA. V was cut by 6 bases and J by 1 base, with 11 bases left in between. The CDR3 length is 13 residues.

The chain recombines TRBV25-1 with TRBJ1-1; D remains unclear. Per the germline V gene, CDR1 is MGHDK and CDR2 is SYGVNS. The CDR3 length is 15 residues. The V end was cut by 1 base, the J end by 5 bases, with 14 bases between. CDR3 nucleotides: TGTGCCAGCAGTGAATTTTCGGGTGCGGGGACTGAAGCTTTCTTT. Translating gives CASSEFSGAGTEAFF.